The entry below describes one TCR beta chain. Its target is unknown. 13 Jbeta primers and 60 Vbeta primers were used for the PCR. Sequencing was performed with immunoSEQ multiplex PCR; in TCRdb, only in-frame clones are kept and a portion is missing. The sample yields 140,000 to 150,000 clones, of which the top ten take up 0.8% to 1%. The data stem from a study of cytomegalovirus exposure and HLA in healthy donors. Study-level points and caveats: When analyzed later, the rates of TCR association showed variation by HLA locus, with DRB1 the most and HLA-C the fewest.

The germline gives CDR1 GTSNPN, CDR2 SVGIG (reference sequence). The CDR3 spans 12 residues. Trimming took 4 bases from V and 5 from J, leaving 8 bases between them. Sequenced sample: PBMCs. The TCR originated in a male donor in good health and CMV-seronegative. The chain joins TRBV30 to TRBJ2-2, with D maybe TRBD2 (5 bases). CDR3 DNA sequence: TGTGCCTGGAATTCGGGGACCGGGGAGCTGTTTTTT. Translation gives CAWNSGTGELFF.